The 15 T cell receptor beta chains below were found in one sample sequenced in a study of T-cell memory formation after mild COVID-19. TCRdb analysed the 5' RACE reads with MiXCR anew, one entry per CDR3 protein. Counted here are fewer than 650,000 distinct CDR3 sequences, 17% occurring once; the ten biggest clones make up about 8.6%. What was sequenced was PBMCs or a T cell subset sorted from them (not recorded which). The source is an adult woman who had mild COVID-19 (a few samples of this study predate the infection). Cell type and time point are not known.

This clonotype appeared a few times. The V call is TRBV7-9, the J call TRBJ2-7; no clear D gene. The CDR3 loop spans 16 amino acids. Per germline, CDR1 SEHNR and CDR2 FQNEAQ (reference sequence). V was pared by 5 bases and J by 3 bases, with 20 bases between. In DNA, the CDR3 is TGTGCCAGCAGCACACAAATTCCGGGCCTAAACTACGAGCAGTACTTC. Protein: CASSTQIPGLNYEQYF. The variable domain in full, with the rest retrieved from reference TRBV7-9 and TRBJ2-7, is DTGVSQNPRHKITKRGQNVTFRCDPISEHNRLYWYRQTLGQGPEFLTYFQNEAQLEKSRLLSDRFSAERPKGSFSTLEIQRTEQGDSAMYLCASSTQIPGLNYEQYFGPGTRLTVT.

The rearrangement links TRBV19 to TRBJ1-1; D uncertain. CDR3 length: 11 residues. The germline CDR1 and CDR2 sequences are LNHDA and SQIVND (reference sequence). Trimming left V 10 bases short and J 7 bases short, with 13 bases between. In DNA, the CDR3 is TGTGCCACCCTCTGGGGAGGTGAAGCTTTCTTT. Translated, it gives CATLWGGEAFF. The full variable domain, in which reference TRBV19 and TRBJ1-1 provide the parts outside the CDR3, is DGGITQSPKYLFRKEGQNVTLSCEQNLNHDAMYWYRQDPGQGLRLIYYSQIVNDFQKGDIAEGYSVSREKKESFPLTVTSAQKNPTAFYLCATLWGGEAFFGQGTRLTVV.

This clonotype has a count of ten or more. V is TRBV5-1 and J is TRBJ2-7; 10 nucleotides match TRBD2. Germline V gene sequence: CDR1 SGHRS, CDR2 YFSETQ. The CDR3 has 14 residues. The V segment lost 1 base and the J segment 6 bases; nucleotides outside the gene matches: 4. Here the CDR3 DNA reads TGCGCCAGCAGCTTGACTAGCGGGGTCGGCGAGCAGTACTTC. Amino acids: CASSLTSGVGEQYF.

This clonotype was seen more than once but under ten times. The chain recombines TRBV6-5 with TRBJ2-7; TRBD1 agrees at 9 bases. This CDR3 comprises 14 residues. Germline CDR1 is MNHEY and CDR2 is SVGAGI. The trim removed 6 bases at V and 4 bases at J, leaving 7 bases unmatched. In nucleotides, the CDR3 is TGTGCCAGCAGGGAGCGGACAGGGGATTACGAGCAGTACTTC. This translates into CASRERTGDYEQYF.

This clonotype was recorded at least ten times. The J gene is TRBJ2-7, the V gene TRBV5-1, with TRBD1 matching over 8 bases. The V gene end was trimmed by 4 bases and the J gene end by 7 bases; junction bases not matched to a gene: 7. Germline loops: CDR1 SGHRS, CDR2 YFSETQ. CDR3 length: 13 amino acids. CDR3: CASSVDRGLEQYF. The CDR3 DNA is TGCGCCAGCAGCGTCGACAGGGGCTTGGAGCAGTACTTC.

This clonotype came up a few times. The V call is TRBV24-1, the J call TRBJ1-1; D is perhaps TRBD1 (5 bases). Germline V gene sequence: CDR1 KGHDR, CDR2 SFDVKD. The CDR3 covers 11 residues. Between the trimmed V and J ends, which lost 7 bases and 7 bases, there was a span of 9 bases. DNA for the CDR3: TGTGCCACCAGCAGGGACGGTGAAGCTTTCTTT. It is translated as CATSRDGEAFF.

This clonotype was detected only a few times. The chain employs TRBV7-9 and TRBJ2-5; D is unresolved. This CDR3 has 14 residues. Germline CDR1 is SEHNR and CDR2 is FQNEAQ (reference sequence). V was shortened by 1 base and J by 2 bases, with 8 bases between the two germline ends. This chain's CDR3 is CASSLETAQETQYF. In DNA, the CDR3 is TGTGCCAGCAGCTTAGAGACGGCTCAAGAGACCCAGTACTTC.

This chain connects TRBV29-1 to TRBJ1-1; D gene ambiguous. The CDR3 has 15 residues. V dropped 3 bases and J dropped 0 bases, with 14 bases sitting between them. Germline lookup yields CDR1 SQVTM and CDR2 ANQGSEA. The CDR3 protein is CSVEVHIVLNTEAFF. The CDR3 DNA reads TGCAGCGTTGAGGTTCACATCGTCCTGAACACTGAAGCTTTCTTT.

The chain carries TRBV7-6 and TRBJ2-5, with 7 bases matching TRBD1. There are 16 residues in the CDR3. Germline trimming cut 5 bases from V and 2 bases from J; bases unmatched to any gene: 11. The germline V gene has CDR1 SGHVS and CDR2 FNYEAQ. The CDR3 DNA sequence: TGTGCCAGCAGCGCAAACGACAGGGAAAAACAAGAGACCCAGTACTTC. Translating it yields CASSANDREKQETQYF.

The J gene is TRBJ2-1, the V gene TRBV27, with D hard to call. V lost 6 bases and J 2 bases, leaving 2 bases between the germline ends. This CDR3 region has 11 residues. Germline-derived CDR1 and CDR2 are MNHEY and SMNVEV (reference sequence). CDR3 region: CASRTYNEQFF. DNA of the CDR3: TGTGCCAGCAGGACCTACAATGAGCAGTTCTTC.

V gene TRBV20-1 combines with J gene TRBJ2-3, with 12 positions matching TRBD2. Germline V gene lookup returns CDR1 DFQATT and CDR2 SNEGSKA (reference sequence). CDR3 length: 19 residues. J lost 1 base, V lost 1 base, and 12 bases had no gene match. As DNA, the CDR3 is TGCAGTGCTAGAGGCTCTAGCGGGAGGGCCGCGGAAGGCACAGATACGCAGTATTTT. Translating it yields CSARGSSGRAAEGTDTQYF.

This clonotype showed up just a few times. The gene calls are TRBV24-1 and TRBJ2-1, with D tentatively TRBD2 (7 bases). The CDR3 has 14 residues. V shed 5 bases and J shed 7 bases, with 14 bases lying between them. The germline gives CDR1 KGHDR, CDR2 SFDVKD. The chain's CDR3 is CATSVAGEGNEQFF. The CDR3 region has the DNA TGTGCCACCAGTGTAGCAGGGGAGGGGAATGAGCAGTTCTTC.

This clonotype was counted once. The rearrangement uses TRBV20-1 and TRBJ2-7; no reliable D call. Germline values: CDR1 DFQATT, CDR2 SNEGSKA (reference sequence). This CDR3 has 11 amino acids. Trimming stripped 1 base from V and 3 bases from J, with 4 bases between. The CDR3 protein is CSARVLYEQYF. For the CDR3, the DNA is TGCAGTGCTAGAGTACTCTACGAGCAGTACTTC.

CDR3 residues: CASSLHERGGDKVLTDTQYF. As DNA, the CDR3 is TGTGCCAGCAGCTTACACGAGCGGGGGGGAGACAAAGTTCTCACAGATACGCAGTATTTT. The rearrangement joins TRBV7-6 to TRBJ2-3; TRBD2 aligns across 10 bases. CDR3 length equals 20 residues. Germline V gene data show CDR1 as SGHVS and CDR2 as FNYEAQ. V dropped 2 bases and J dropped 2; count of bases not matched to a gene: 16.

The V and J genes are TRBV6-5 and TRBJ2-1; TRBD2 agrees at 7 bases. J gave up 3 bases and V 2 bases, and 7 bases lay outside the gene matches. Germline V gene data show CDR1 as MNHEY and CDR2 as SVGAGI. The CDR3 has 16 residues. The CDR3, as DNA: TGTGCCAGCAGTTACGGTGGCAGCGGGGTCTACAATGAGCAGTTCTTC. Protein product: CASSYGGSGVYNEQFF.